This T cell receptor (beta chain) is from a study of blood T cell repertoires in COVID-19. Study at large: The United States, Italy and Spain provided the acute and convalescent COVID-19 samples.

The CDR3 is 15 amino acids. From germline, CDR1 is SGHTA and CDR2 FQGTGA. Trimming cost V 1 base and J 5 bases, with 15 bases left between them. The assay was immunoSEQ multiplex PCR, and TCRdb's table has in-frame clones only and misses some. The table lists approximately 250,000 clones, 88% of them singletons. This clone was detected a few times. Material for sequencing was PBMCs or T cells enriched from blood (not recorded which). The receptor's source is a middle-aged woman with acute COVID-19. This rearrangement joins TRBV7-3 to TRBJ2-7, with D tentatively TRBD2 (5 bases). CDR3 DNA sequence: TGTGCCAGCAGCTTAAATCGGGGTCAGGTAAACGAGCAGTACTTC. This encodes CASSLNRGQVNEQYF.